These 25 T cell receptor beta chains were all obtained from the same sample, sequenced in a study of T cell repertoires in cytomegalovirus infection. TCRdb used MiXCR to reprocess the reads, holding one entry per CDR3 protein. Of some 97,000 distinct CDR3 sequences listed, under 25% are singletons. Sequences were obtained from CD8+ T cells from PBMCs. Receptors were obtained from a human donor in good health (CMV status not recorded). Some clones in this sample may be carry-over from other donors' samples.

The sample holds a few counts of this clonotype. The chain combines TRBV9 with TRBJ1-3; no firm D call. Trimming took off 0 bases at V and 0 bases at J, with 4 bases between the two ends. This CDR3 is built from 14 residues. CDR1 and CDR2 (germline): SGDLS, YYNGEE. The CDR3 region is CASSVDNSGNTIYF. The CDR3 bases are TGTGCCAGCAGCGTAGATAACTCTGGAAACACCATATATTTT.

The chain joins TRBV10-3 to TRBJ2-7, with 9 bases lining up with TRBD2. Germline-derived CDR1 and CDR2 are ENHRY and SYGVKD. The CDR3 is 13 amino acids. V lost 6 bases, J lost 0 bases, and 0 bases stayed unmatched. The CDR3 DNA sequence: TGTGCCATCAGACTAGCGGGCTCCTACGAGCAGTACTTC. Protein product: CAIRLAGSYEQYF.

The rearrangement uses TRBV25-1 and TRBJ1-1; D is unresolved. The germline gives CDR1 MGHDK, CDR2 SYGVNS. The CDR3 totals 14 residues. Deletions cut 4 bases from V and 10 bases from J, with 19 bases between. This chain's CDR3 is CASSALTGRLGAFF. In nucleotides, the CDR3 is TGTGCCAGCAGTGCTTTGACGGGCCGCCTTGGAGCTTTCTTT.

Here the CDR3 DNA reads TGTGCCAGCAGTCCGGACGGTGAAAAACTGTTTTTT. Residues: CASSPDGEKLFF. V gene TRBV6-2 or TRBV6-3 combines with J gene TRBJ1-4; unclear D gene. CDR3 length: 12 amino acids. The germline CDR1 and CDR2 sequences are MNHEY and SVGEGT. With 5 bases removed from V and 7 bases from J, the gap between germline ends came to 8 bases.

This clonotype was observed at least ten times. The chain has TRBV7-8 and TRBJ2-5; 10 nucleotides line up with TRBD2. The V and J ends lost 4 bases and 9 bases, in that order; junction bases with no gene match: 8. The germline gives CDR1 SGHVS, CDR2 FQNEAQ. The CDR3 extends over 14 amino acids. The CDR3 sequence: CASSSGLAKGAQYF. Here the CDR3 DNA reads TGTGCCAGCAGCTCGGGACTAGCGAAAGGGGCCCAGTACTTC.

This chain links TRBV12-3 or TRBV12-4 with TRBJ1-1; 9 nucleotides agree with TRBD1. V lost 6 bases and J lost 0; bases outside the gene matches: 8. The CDR3 has 16 residues. CDR3 nucleotides: TGTGCCAGCAGCCAAACAGGGGGCAGGGTGAACACTGAAGCTTTCTTT. Translation: CASSQTGGRVNTEAFF.

This chain joins TRBV20-1 and TRBJ1-5, with a possible D match to TRBD1 (5 bases). This CDR3 region has 15 residues. Germline assignment: CDR1 DFQATT and CDR2 SNEGSKA (reference sequence). V was cut by 3 bases and J by 1 base, with 13 bases left in between. The CDR3 region has the DNA TGCAGTGCTAGTCGGGACCCAGGGAGCAATCAGCCCCAGCATTTT. The encoded protein is CSASRDPGSNQPQHF.

The chain links TRBV12-5 to TRBJ2-1, with D possibly being TRBD1 (6 bases). The germline V and J ends were trimmed by 6 bases and 8 bases, with 26 bases remaining between them. CDR3 length: 17 residues. CDR1 is LGHNT, CDR2 FRNRAP, per germline. CDR3 nucleotides: TGTGCTAGTGGATCCCCGCTTGGGGGCAGATTTCTTGATGAGCAGTTCTTC. Its translation is CASGSPLGGRFLDEQFF.

The V call is TRBV30, the J call TRBJ1-1; 7 nucleotides align to TRBD1. The length of the CDR3 is 13 residues. V lost 6 bases and J lost 1; bases outside the gene matches: 5. Germline CDR1 is GTSNPN and CDR2 is SVGIG (reference sequence). CDR3 in DNA: TGTGCCTGCACAAGACAGGGGAACACTGAAGCTTTCTTT. Protein: CACTRQGNTEAFF.

This rearrangement joins TRBV28 to TRBJ2-1; 8 bases line up with TRBD1. This CDR3 has 15 amino acids. V dropped 3 bases and J dropped 6; count of bases not matched to a gene: 7. Per the germline V gene, CDR1 is MDHEN and CDR2 is SYDVKM. The CDR3: CASSLWDRLSNEQFF. The CDR3 region has the DNA TGTGCCAGCAGTTTGTGGGACAGGCTCAGCAATGAGCAGTTCTTC.

The CDR3 DNA sequence: TGCGCCAGCAGCCAACCCGGACTAGCGGCCAATGAGCAGTTCTTC. Protein product: CASSQPGLAANEQFF. The chain links TRBV4-1 to TRBJ2-1; 10 bases align to TRBD2. J lost 6 bases, V lost 2 bases, and 4 bases had no gene match. This CDR3 spans 15 amino acids. The germline V gene has CDR1 MGHRA and CDR2 YSYEKL.

This clonotype was seen only a few times. The chain recombines TRBV6-2 or TRBV6-3 with TRBJ2-7; D perhaps matches TRBD1 (7 bases). Trimming took 7 bases from V and 3 from J, leaving 16 bases between them. CDR1 is MNHEY, CDR2 SVGEGT, per germline. The CDR3 runs to 14 residues. The chain's CDR3 is CASISGGTYYEQYF. CDR3 bases: TGTGCCAGCATCTCAGGGGGGACGTACTACGAGCAGTACTTC.

This clonotype was observed a few times. The chain is built from TRBV2 and TRBJ2-5, with 8 bases that match TRBD1. CDR1 is SNHLY and CDR2 is FYNNEI in the germline V gene. V lost 6 bases, J lost 4 bases, and 7 bases stayed unmatched. The CDR3 runs to 14 residues. CDR3 protein: CASSALQGGETQYF. The CDR3, as DNA: TGTGCCAGCAGCGCCTTACAGGGGGGAGAGACCCAGTACTTC.

This clonotype was counted a few times. The CDR3 nucleotides are TGTGCCAGCAGCTTAGATAGCCGGGGAAATGAAAAACTGTTTTTT. Translation gives CASSLDSRGNEKLFF. V usage is TRBV7-9 and J usage is TRBJ1-4; unclear D gene. Trimming took 1 base from V and 5 from J, leaving 11 bases between them. The CDR3 runs to 15 residues. Germline V gives CDR1 SEHNR, CDR2 FQNEAQ (reference sequence). The full variable domain, in which reference TRBV7-9 and TRBJ1-4 provide the parts outside the CDR3, is DTGVSQNPRHKITKRGQNVTFRCDPISEHNRLYWYRQTLGQGPEFLTYFQNEAQLEKSRLLSDRFSAERPKGSFSTLEIQRTEQGDSAMYLCASSLDSRGNEKLFFGSGTQLSVL.

This clonotype came up many times. The V and J genes are TRBV5-4 and TRBJ2-7; 7 bases match TRBD1. Germline V gene lookup returns CDR1 SGHNT and CDR2 YYREEE (reference sequence). The CDR3 has 13 amino acids. The ends lost 3 bases at V and 5 bases at J; junction bases unmatched: 5. The CDR3 loop is CASSYRGVHEQYF. The CDR3 DNA follows: TGTGCCAGCAGCTACAGGGGAGTCCACGAGCAGTACTTC.

The CDR3 loop reads CSVDSSGVQETQYF. Written as DNA, the CDR3 is TGCAGCGTTGACTCTAGCGGGGTCCAAGAGACCCAGTACTTC. This chain connects TRBV29-1 to TRBJ2-5; 9 nucleotides match TRBD2. Germline V lookup: CDR1 SQVTM, CDR2 ANQGSEA. The CDR3 consists of 14 residues. V shed 3 bases, J shed 1 base, and the junction held 3 bases outside the gene matches. Full variable domain (rest looked up from reference TRBV29-1 and TRBJ2-5): SAVISQKPSRDICQRGTSLTIQCQVDSQVTMMFWYRQQPGQSLTLIATANQGSEATYESGFVIDKFPISRPNLTFSTLTVSNMSPEDSSIYLCSVDSSGVQETQYFGPGTRLLVL.

In this sample, this clonotype turned up many times. The chain combines TRBV7-8 with TRBJ1-5; TRBD1 aligns across 11 bases. Germline V gene lookup returns CDR1 SGHVS and CDR2 FQNEAQ. J lost 3 bases, V lost 3 bases, and 4 bases had no gene match. The CDR3 length is 16 residues. CDR3 loop: CASSFGTGGVNQPQHF. The CDR3 DNA reads as TGTGCCAGCAGCTTCGGGACAGGGGGAGTCAATCAGCCCCAGCATTTT.

This sequence joins TRBV7-9 and TRBJ2-1; no reliable D call. The germline CDR1 and CDR2 sequences are SEHNR and FQNEAQ (reference sequence). V was shortened by 3 bases and J by 10 bases, with 19 bases between the two germline ends. The CDR3 covers 15 residues. The CDR3 DNA sequence: TGTGCCAGCAGCTTGGGTGACCTAGATTTCACCGAGCAGTTCTTC. It yields the protein CASSLGDLDFTEQFF.

This clonotype has a handful of counts. The chain couples TRBV28 to TRBJ2-5, with a possible D match to TRBD1 (5 bases). Germline V gene sequence: CDR1 MDHEN, CDR2 SYDVKM. The CDR3 is 12 residues long. The V gene lost 6 bases and the J gene lost 7 bases, with 12 bases spanning the gap. This chain's CDR3 is CASSPHQGTQYF. Here the CDR3 DNA reads TGTGCCAGCAGCCCCCACCAGGGGACCCAGTACTTC.

This chain uses TRBV2 with TRBJ2-7; tentative D call: TRBD1 (6 bases). Per the germline V gene, CDR1 is SNHLY and CDR2 is FYNNEI. The germline V and J ends were trimmed by 6 bases and 6 bases, with 15 bases remaining between them. The CDR3 has 13 residues. The CDR3 nucleotides are TGTGCCAGCAGCCTAGCACAGGGATCCGAGCAGTACTTC. The encoded protein is CASSLAQGSEQYF.

This clonotype was counted many times. This rearrangement joins TRBV29-1 to TRBJ2-4; D possibly corresponds to TRBD2 (5 bases). Looked up from germline, CDR1 is SQVTM and CDR2 is ANQGSEA. This CDR3 is 13 amino acids long. The V gene lost 3 bases and the J gene lost 8 bases, with 14 bases spanning the gap. In DNA form, the CDR3 reads TGCAGCGTTGATGAGGGCCTCCGAGACATTCAGTACTTC. Encoded protein: CSVDEGLRDIQYF.

This clonotype occurred a few times. The rearrangement links TRBV6-2 or TRBV6-3 to TRBJ1-5; D uncertain. The V gene's germline CDR1 is MNHEY and CDR2 SVGEGT. This CDR3 spans 17 amino acids. The ends were cut back, 2 bases at V and 4 bases at J, with 18 bases in the middle. Written as DNA, the CDR3 is TGTGCCAGCAGTTACCTGGGAGACCCTCGCCCTAATCAGCCCCAGCATTTT. It encodes CASSYLGDPRPNQPQHF.

In this sample, this clonotype turned up many times. The chain uses TRBV7-9 and TRBJ2-5; 11 nucleotides line up with TRBD2. This CDR3 spans 15 amino acids. Germline CDR1 is SEHNR and CDR2 is FQNEAQ (reference sequence). The J segment lost 4 bases and the V segment lost 5 bases, leaving 6 bases of the junction unmatched. For the CDR3, the DNA is TGTGCCAGCAGCCCCCTAGCGGGGGGCCCAGAGACCCAGTACTTC. Translating gives CASSPLAGGPETQYF.

This clonotype was counted a few times. The chain is built from TRBV20-1 and TRBJ2-1; D not certain. Germline CDR1 is DFQATT and CDR2 is SNEGSKA (reference sequence). V was cut by 0 bases and J by 3 bases, with 15 bases left in between. The CDR3 extends over 16 amino acids. The CDR3 DNA follows: TGCAGTGCTAGAGATTTTGGGGAAGAAGGCTACAATGAGCAGTTCTTC. Its protein is CSARDFGEEGYNEQFF.

The chain couples TRBV28 to TRBJ2-1, with TRBD1 matching 9 bases. Germline CDR1 and CDR2: MDHEN and SYDVKM. The trim removed 6 bases at V and 5 bases at J, leaving 5 bases unmatched. CDR3 size: 14 residues. CDR3 loop: CASRGGTGHNEQFF. In DNA form, the CDR3 reads TGTGCCAGCAGGGGCGGGACAGGGCACAATGAGCAGTTCTTC. Filled out from reference TRBV28 and TRBJ2-1, the complete variable domain reads DVKVTQSSRYLVKRTGEKVFLECVQDMDHENMFWYRQDPGLGLRLIYFSYDVKMKEKGDIPEGYSVSREKKERFSLILESASTNQTSMYLCASRGGTGHNEQFFGPGTRLTVL.